One sample yielded the 9 T cell receptor beta chains listed below, sequenced in a study of T cell responses to AZD1222 COVID-19 vaccine. Assay used: immunoSEQ multiplex PCR; TCRdb lists only in-frame clones, some missing. The sample holds under 150,000 clones, approximately 90% seen once. The sequences come from peripheral blood, collected 28 days after the second AZD1222 dose. Receptors originate from an adult who received the AZD1222 COVID-19 vaccine.

The J gene is TRBJ2-7, the V gene TRBV10-2; D not resolved. From germline, CDR1 is WSHSY and CDR2 SAAADI. The CDR3 has 11 residues. The V end lost 6 bases, the J end lost 3 bases, and 6 bases lay between the germline ends. The CDR3 reads CASSSYYEQYF. CDR3 DNA: TGCGCCAGCAGCTCTTACTACGAGCAGTACTTC.

The chain carries TRBV13 and TRBJ1-2, with D uncertain. V was clipped by 5 bases and J by 6 bases, with 22 bases between them. CDR1 PRHDT and CDR2 FYEKMQ come from the germline V gene (reference sequence). The CDR3 contains 16 residues. The CDR3 here is CASSSKGRSALDGYTF. The CDR3 DNA reads TGTGCCAGCAGCAGCAAGGGTCGGTCCGCCCTCGATGGCTACACCTTC.

The chain uses TRBV3-1 (or the pseudogene TRBV3-2) and TRBJ2-1; D gene unclear. This CDR3 has 11 amino acids. Germline V gives CDR1 LGHDT, CDR2 YNNKEL (reference sequence). Deletions cut 7 bases from V and 8 bases from J, with 9 bases between. This chain's CDR3 is CASTLGYEQFF. The CDR3 region has the DNA TGTGCCAGCACCTTGGGCTATGAGCAGTTCTTC.

The chain employs TRBV28 and TRBJ2-7; D possibly corresponds to TRBD2 (6 bases). The germline V and J ends were trimmed by 3 bases and 6 bases, with 12 bases remaining between them. The CDR3 totals 13 residues. Germline-derived CDR1 and CDR2 are MDHEN and SYDVKM. The CDR3 reads CASSFAGTSEQYF. CDR3 DNA: TGTGCCAGCAGTTTCGCGGGGACCAGCGAGCAGTACTTC. Looking up the rest from reference TRBV28 and TRBJ2-7 gives the full variable domain: DVKVTQSSRYLVKRTGEKVFLECVQDMDHENMFWYRQDPGLGLRLIYFSYDVKMKEKGDIPEGYSVSREKKERFSLILESASTNQTSMYLCASSFAGTSEQYFGPGTRLTVT.

This sequence joins TRBV27 and TRBJ1-4; 8 nucleotides match TRBD1. V shed 5 bases and J 8 bases; nucleotides not matched to a gene: 7. The CDR3 is made up of 14 amino acids. Germline values: CDR1 MNHEY, CDR2 SMNVEV (reference sequence). CDR3 in DNA: TGTGCCAGCAGTCCACGGACAGGGAGGGAAAAACTGTTTTTT. Translation gives CASSPRTGREKLFF.

The V gene is TRBV13, the J gene TRBJ1-1, with D perhaps matching TRBD1 (5 bases). CDR3 length equals 16 residues. CDR1 is PRHDT and CDR2 is FYEKMQ in the germline V gene (reference sequence). Trimming cost V 5 bases and J 3 bases, with 19 bases left between them. Here the CDR3 DNA reads TGTGCCAGCAGCCACCGGGGAGGGTCAGGGTACACTGAAGCTTTCTTT. This codes for CASSHRGGSGYTEAFF.

The chain links TRBV6-5 to TRBJ2-5; D is possibly TRBD1 (5 bases). CDR1 is MNHEY and CDR2 is SVGAGI in the germline V gene. The V end lost 6 bases, the J end lost 5 bases, and 13 bases lay between the germline ends. CDR3 length equals 13 residues. DNA of the CDR3: TGTGCCAGCAGGAGGACATTCAGGGAGACCCAGTACTTC. As protein: CASRRTFRETQYF.

The chain joins TRBV7-6 to TRBJ1-3; perhaps TRBD1 as D (5 bases). The V end lost 0 bases, the J end lost 4 bases, and 16 bases lay between the germline ends. Germline loops: CDR1 SGHVS, CDR2 FNYEAQ. This CDR3 spans 17 amino acids. Here the CDR3 reads CASSLADRDYKGNTIYF. The CDR3, as DNA: TGTGCCAGCAGCTTAGCCGACCGGGACTATAAAGGAAACACCATATATTTT.

This clone has just a few counts. V usage is TRBV10-3 and J usage is TRBJ1-3, with D unresolved. The CDR3 runs 15 residues. Between the trimmed V and J ends, which lost 5 bases and 0 bases, there was a span of 11 bases. From germline, CDR1 is ENHRY and CDR2 SYGVKD. The CDR3 region has the DNA TGTGCCATCAGTATGGAGGGCCGCTCTGGAAACACCATATATTTT. Its translation: CAISMEGRSGNTIYF.